This TCR beta chain was obtained from a study of T cell responses to AZD1222 COVID-19 vaccine. Looking at the study overall: Second-dose timings of about 4 or about 12 weeks were pooled. Study results and caveats: The study identified only a handful of AZD1222 recipients as seropositive at baseline.

Germline V gene data show CDR1 as SGHNT and CDR2 as YYREEE (reference sequence). CDR3 length equals 15 residues. V shed 2 bases, J shed 4 bases, and the junction held 5 bases outside the gene matches. Data came from immunoSEQ multiplex PCR; TCRdb stores just in-frame clones and leaves some out. The profile shows roughly 96,000 clones, around 87% of them singletons. Worth noting for this clone: Its antigen is as yet unknown.

Sample: peripheral blood, taken on day 0 of AZD1222 vaccination. The sequence was collected from an adult in good health. V and J are TRBV5-4 and TRBJ2-7, with TRBD2 matching over 11 bases. The CDR3 region has the DNA TGTGCCAGCAGCTTCACTAGCGGGAGCACTTACGAGCAGTACTTC. Translation gives CASSFTSGSTYEQYF. Full variable domain (remainder filled in from reference TRBV5-4 and TRBJ2-7): ETGVTQSPTHLIKTRGQQVTLRCSSQSGHNTVSWYQQALGQGPQFIFQYYREEENGRGNFPPRFSGLQFPNYSSELNVNALELDDSALYLCASSFTSGSTYEQYFGPGTRLTVT.